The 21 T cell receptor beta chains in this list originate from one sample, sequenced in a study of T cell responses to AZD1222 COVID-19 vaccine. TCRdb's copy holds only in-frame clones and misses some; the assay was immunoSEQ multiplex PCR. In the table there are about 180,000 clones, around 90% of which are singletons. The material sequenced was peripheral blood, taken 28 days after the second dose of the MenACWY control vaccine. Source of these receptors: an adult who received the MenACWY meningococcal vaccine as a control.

The CDR3 DNA sequence: TGTGCCAGCAGCTTAGATGGTACGGCAGGGAGCCGCGGAAAACTGTTTTTT. It encodes CASSLDGTAGSRGKLFF. The chain recombines TRBV11-2 with TRBJ1-4; weak D call: TRBD1 (5 bases). V lost 0 bases and J lost 10, with 21 bases in between. CDR3 length: 17 amino acids. Per germline, CDR1 SGHAT and CDR2 FQNNGV.

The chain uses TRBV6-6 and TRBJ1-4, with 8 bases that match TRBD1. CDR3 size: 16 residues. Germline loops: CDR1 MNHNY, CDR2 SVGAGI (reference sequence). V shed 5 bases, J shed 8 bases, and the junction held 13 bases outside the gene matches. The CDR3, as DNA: TGTGCCAGCAGTCACGAAAGGCCAGGGGGCTCCGAAAAACTGTTTTTT. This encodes CASSHERPGGSEKLFF.

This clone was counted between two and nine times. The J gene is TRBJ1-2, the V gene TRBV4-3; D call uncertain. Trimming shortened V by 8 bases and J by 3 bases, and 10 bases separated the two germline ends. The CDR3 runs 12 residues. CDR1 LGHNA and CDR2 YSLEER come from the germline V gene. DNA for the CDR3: TGCGCCAGCGGCAGAAGTTACTATGGCTACACCTTC. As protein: CASGRSYYGYTF.

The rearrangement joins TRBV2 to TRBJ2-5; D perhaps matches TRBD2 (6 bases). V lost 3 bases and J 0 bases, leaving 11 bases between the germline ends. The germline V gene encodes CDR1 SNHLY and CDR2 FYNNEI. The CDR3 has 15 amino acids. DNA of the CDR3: TGTGCCAGCAGTGACCAAGCGGGTTACCAAGAGACCCAGTACTTC. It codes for CASSDQAGYQETQYF.

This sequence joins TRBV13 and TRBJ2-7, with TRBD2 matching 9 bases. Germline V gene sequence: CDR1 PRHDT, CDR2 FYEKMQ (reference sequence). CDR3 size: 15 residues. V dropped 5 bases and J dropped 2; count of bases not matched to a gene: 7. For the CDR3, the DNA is TGTGCCAGCAGCGAGGGACTAGCATTGCCCTACGAGCAGTACTTC. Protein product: CASSEGLALPYEQYF.

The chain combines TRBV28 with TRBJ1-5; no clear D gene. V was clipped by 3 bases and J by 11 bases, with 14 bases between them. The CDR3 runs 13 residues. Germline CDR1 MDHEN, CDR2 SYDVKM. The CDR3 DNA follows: TGTGCCAGCAGTTTCGGTCCCGGTGATACCCAGCATTTT. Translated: CASSFGPGDTQHF.

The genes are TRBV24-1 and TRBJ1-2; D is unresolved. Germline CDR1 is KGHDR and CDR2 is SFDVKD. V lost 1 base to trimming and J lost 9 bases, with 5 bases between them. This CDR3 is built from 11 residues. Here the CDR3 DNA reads TGTGCCACCAGTGATTTAGGTAGCTACACCTTC. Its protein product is CATSDLGSYTF.

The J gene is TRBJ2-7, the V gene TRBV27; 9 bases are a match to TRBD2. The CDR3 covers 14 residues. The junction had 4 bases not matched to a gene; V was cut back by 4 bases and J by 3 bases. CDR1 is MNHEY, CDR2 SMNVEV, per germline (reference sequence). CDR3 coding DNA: TGTGCCAGCAGTTGGGCTAGCGGGAACTACGAGCAGTACTTC. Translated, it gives CASSWASGNYEQYF.

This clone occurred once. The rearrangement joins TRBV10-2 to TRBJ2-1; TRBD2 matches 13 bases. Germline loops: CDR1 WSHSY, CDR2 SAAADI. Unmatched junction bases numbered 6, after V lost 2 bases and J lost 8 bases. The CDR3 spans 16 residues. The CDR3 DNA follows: TGCGCCAGCAGTGAGCCAGGACTAGCGGGAGATGATGAGCAGTTCTTC. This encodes CASSEPGLAGDDEQFF.

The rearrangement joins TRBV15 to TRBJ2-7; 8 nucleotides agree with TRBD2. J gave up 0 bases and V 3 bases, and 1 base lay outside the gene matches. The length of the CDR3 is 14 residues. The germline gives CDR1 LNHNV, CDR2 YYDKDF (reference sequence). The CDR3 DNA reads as TGTGCCACCAGCAGCGGGGGGGCCTCCTACGAGCAGTACTTC. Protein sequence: CATSSGGASYEQYF.

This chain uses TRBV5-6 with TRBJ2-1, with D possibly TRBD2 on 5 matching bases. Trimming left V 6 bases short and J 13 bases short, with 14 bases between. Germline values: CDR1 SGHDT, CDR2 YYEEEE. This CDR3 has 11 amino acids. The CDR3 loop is CASTRRGLQFF. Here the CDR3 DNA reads TGTGCCAGCACTCGCCGGGGTTTACAGTTCTTC.

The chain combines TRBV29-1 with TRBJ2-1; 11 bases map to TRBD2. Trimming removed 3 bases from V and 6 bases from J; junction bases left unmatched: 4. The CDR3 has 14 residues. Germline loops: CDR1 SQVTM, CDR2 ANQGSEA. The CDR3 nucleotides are TGCAGCGTTGATTTAGGGACTAGCGGCAATGAGCAGTTCTTC. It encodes CSVDLGTSGNEQFF.

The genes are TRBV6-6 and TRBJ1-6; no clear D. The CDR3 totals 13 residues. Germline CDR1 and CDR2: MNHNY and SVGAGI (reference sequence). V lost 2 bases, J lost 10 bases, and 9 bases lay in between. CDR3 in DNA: TGTGCCAGCAGTTACATGAATCGGTCACCCCTCCACTTT. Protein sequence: CASSYMNRSPLHF.

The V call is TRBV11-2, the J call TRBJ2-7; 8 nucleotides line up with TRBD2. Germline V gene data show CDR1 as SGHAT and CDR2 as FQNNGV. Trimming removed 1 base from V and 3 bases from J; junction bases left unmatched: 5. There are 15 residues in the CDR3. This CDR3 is CASSLGPGGSYEQYF. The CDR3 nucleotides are TGTGCCAGCAGCTTAGGCCCGGGGGGGAGCTACGAGCAGTACTTC.

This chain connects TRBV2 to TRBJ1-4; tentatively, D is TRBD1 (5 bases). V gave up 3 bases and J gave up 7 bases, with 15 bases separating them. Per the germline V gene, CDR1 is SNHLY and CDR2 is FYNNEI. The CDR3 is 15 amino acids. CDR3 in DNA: TGTGCCAGCAGTGATATCGTTTCGGGGACTGAAAAACTGTTTTTT. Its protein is CASSDIVSGTEKLFF.

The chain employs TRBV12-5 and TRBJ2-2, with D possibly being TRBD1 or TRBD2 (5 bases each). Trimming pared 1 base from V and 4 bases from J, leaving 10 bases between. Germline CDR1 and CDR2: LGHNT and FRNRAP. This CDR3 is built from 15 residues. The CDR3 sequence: CASGLGGSPTGELFF. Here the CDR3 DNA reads TGTGCTAGTGGTTTGGGGGGGTCCCCCACCGGGGAGCTGTTTTTT.

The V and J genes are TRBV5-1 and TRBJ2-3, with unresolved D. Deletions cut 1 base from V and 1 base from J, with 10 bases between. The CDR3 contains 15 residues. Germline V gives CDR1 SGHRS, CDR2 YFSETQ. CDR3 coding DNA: TGCGCCAGCAGCTTGTACTCCCGGGGCACAGATACGCAGTATTTT. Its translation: CASSLYSRGTDTQYF.

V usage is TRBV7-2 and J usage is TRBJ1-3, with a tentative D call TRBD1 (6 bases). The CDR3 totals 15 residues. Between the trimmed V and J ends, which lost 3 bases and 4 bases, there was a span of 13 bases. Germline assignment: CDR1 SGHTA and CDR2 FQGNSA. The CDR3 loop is CASSFWLGAGNTIYF. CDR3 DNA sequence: TGTGCCAGCAGCTTCTGGTTGGGGGCAGGAAACACCATATATTTT.

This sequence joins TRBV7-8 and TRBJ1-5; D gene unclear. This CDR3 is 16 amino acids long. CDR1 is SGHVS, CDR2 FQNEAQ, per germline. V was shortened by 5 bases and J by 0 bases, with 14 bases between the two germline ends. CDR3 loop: CASSLTRRTSNQPQHF. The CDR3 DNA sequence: TGTGCCAGCAGCCTAACCCGACGGACTAGCAATCAGCCCCAGCATTTT.

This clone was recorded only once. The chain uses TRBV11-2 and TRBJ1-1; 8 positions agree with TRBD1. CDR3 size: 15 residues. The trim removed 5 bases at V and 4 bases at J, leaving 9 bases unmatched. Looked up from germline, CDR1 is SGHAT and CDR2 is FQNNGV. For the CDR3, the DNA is TGTGCCAGCAGCCCGGTTACAGGGGGTATCACTGAAGCTTTCTTT. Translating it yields CASSPVTGGITEAFF.

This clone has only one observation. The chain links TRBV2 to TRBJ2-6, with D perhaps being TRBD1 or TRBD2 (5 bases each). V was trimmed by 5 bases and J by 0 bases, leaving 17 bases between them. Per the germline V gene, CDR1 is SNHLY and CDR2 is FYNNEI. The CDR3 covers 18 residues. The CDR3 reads CASSFTGTALSGANVLTF. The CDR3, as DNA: TGTGCCAGCAGTTTTACCGGGACGGCCCTCTCTGGGGCCAACGTCCTGACTTTC.